The rows below give T cell receptor beta chains drawn from one sample of a study of shared clonotypes between healthy human individuals. Profiling relied on immunoSEQ multiplex PCR, and the TCRdb table lists in-frame clones only, not all of them. The data show nearly 500,000 clones, 76% seen once. Sequencing used PBMCs. Receptor source: a woman aged 40 to 50 in good health. Some clones in this sample may be carry-over from other donors' samples. The conserved cysteine and the conserved F or W are not part of the CDR3 here. Each record gives: V gene, CDR3 protein.

V: TRBV7-2
CDR3: ASGPGLLTYEQY

V: TRBV11-2
CDR3: ASSSLAGGTYEQY

V: TRBV10-3
CDR3: AISEEGGYGYT

V: TRBV10-1
CDR3: ASSQQGDNEQF

V: TRBV5-4
CDR3: ASSLGRSLGGYT

V: TRBV5-1
CDR3: ASSLDASGELF

V: TRBV5-4
CDR3: ASNAGGSYEQY

V: TRBV7-2
CDR3: ASSAGLGAEQY

V: TRBV7-9
CDR3: ASSPGLVGEQF

V: TRBV5-6
CDR3: ASSPGGLHHNEQF

V: TRBV28
CDR3: ASSLGSVSNQPQH

V: TRBV5-1
CDR3: ASSLARAGGTQTQY

V: TRBV6-1
CDR3: ASSDTTFSRESFYNEQF

V: TRBV10-3
CDR3: ATSETSGRDLKYEQY

V: TRBV7-2
CDR3: ASSKTRGINNEQF

V: TRBV7-3
CDR3: ASSPLGTGLTDTQY

V: TRBV28
CDR3: ASRVTSGIEEQY

V: TRBV10-3
CDR3: AISIDREQPQH

V: TRBV5-1
CDR3: ASSSSGRQETQY

V: TRBV10-3
CDR3: AISESPQSNEKLF

V: TRBV5-5
CDR3: ASSLATSGRTGELF

V: TRBV4-1
CDR3: ASSQDRFRLAGHYLNEQF

V: TRBV29-1
CDR3: SVDQFSAGGEQY

V: TRBV19
CDR3: ASSITGGVSGANVLT

V: TRBV5-4
CDR3: ASSFLAGNTGELF

V: TRBV10-3
CDR3: AISEGQGYGYT

V: TRBV28
CDR3: AIDTGQGTYEQY

V: TRBV6-5
CDR3: ASRRTGSSYEQY

V: TRBV6-4
CDR3: ASSVPRLQSYEQY

V: TRBV2
CDR3: ASREAAYGYT

V: TRBV13
CDR3: ASSFSGRVYEQY

V: TRBV5-1
CDR3: ASSPTSGRDTEAF

V: TRBV27
CDR3: ASSTPGPNTEAF

V: TRBV30
CDR3: AWSVRGFGGYT

V: TRBV7-6
CDR3: ASSTSGAYEQY

V: TRBV29-1
CDR3: SVAWRGTEAF

V: TRBV28
CDR3: ASSLEGQVYEQY

V: TRBV30
CDR3: AWSGGLHPGNTIY

V: TRBV2
CDR3: ASRDRGGYT

V: TRBV28
CDR3: ASNTRGDRGYEQY

V: TRBV11-2
CDR3: ASSLPAEQY

V: TRBV18
CDR3: ASSPRTGTDTQY

V: TRBV2
CDR3: ASSPQSQMNTEAF

V: TRBV18
CDR3: ASSPPSGRARYEQY

V: TRBV5-6
CDR3: ASSYGTGTALYEQY

V: TRBV5-6
CDR3: ASSFGLAGGLAGELF

V: TRBV2
CDR3: ASRRQGQTNEKLF

V: TRBV28
CDR3: ASSMGPNQETQY

V: TRBV7-3
CDR3: ASSLTPSGYTDTQY

V: TRBV7-2
CDR3: ASSSTGRETQY

V: TRBV11-1
CDR3: ASSAGQRTQY

V: TRBV5-4
CDR3: ASSSTRGNEQF

V: TRBV10-3
CDR3: AISESGEDTQY